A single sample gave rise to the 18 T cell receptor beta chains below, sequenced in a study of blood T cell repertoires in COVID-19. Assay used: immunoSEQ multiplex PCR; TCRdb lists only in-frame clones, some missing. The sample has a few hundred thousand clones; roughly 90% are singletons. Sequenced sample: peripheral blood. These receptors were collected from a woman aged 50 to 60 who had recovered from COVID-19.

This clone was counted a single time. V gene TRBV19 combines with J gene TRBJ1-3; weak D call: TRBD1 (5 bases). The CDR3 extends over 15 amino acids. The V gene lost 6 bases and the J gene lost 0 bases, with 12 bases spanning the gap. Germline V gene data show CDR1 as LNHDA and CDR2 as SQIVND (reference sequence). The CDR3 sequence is CASSSYRSSGNTIYF. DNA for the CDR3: TGTGCCAGTAGCTCGTACAGGAGCTCTGGAAACACCATATATTTT.

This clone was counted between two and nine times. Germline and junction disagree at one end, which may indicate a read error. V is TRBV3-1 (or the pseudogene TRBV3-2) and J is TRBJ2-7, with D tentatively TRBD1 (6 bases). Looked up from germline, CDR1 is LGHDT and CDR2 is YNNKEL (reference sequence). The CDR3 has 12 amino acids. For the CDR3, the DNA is TGTGCCAGCAGCCAAGGGACCGGGACACTTGGCTTC. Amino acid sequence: CASSQGTGTLGF.

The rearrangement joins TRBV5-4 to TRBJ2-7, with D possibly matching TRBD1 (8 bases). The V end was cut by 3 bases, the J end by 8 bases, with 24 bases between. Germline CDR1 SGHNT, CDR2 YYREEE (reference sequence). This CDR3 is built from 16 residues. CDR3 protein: CASSSTRGQGGEKQYF. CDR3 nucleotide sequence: TGTGCCAGCAGCTCAACTCGTGGACAGGGAGGGGAAAAGCAGTACTTC. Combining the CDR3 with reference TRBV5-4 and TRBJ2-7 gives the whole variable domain ETGVTQSPTHLIKTRGQQVTLRCSSQSGHNTVSWYQQALGQGPQFIFQYYREEENGRGNFPPRFSGLQFPNYSSELNVNALELDDSALYLCASSSTRGQGGEKQYFGPGTRLTVT.

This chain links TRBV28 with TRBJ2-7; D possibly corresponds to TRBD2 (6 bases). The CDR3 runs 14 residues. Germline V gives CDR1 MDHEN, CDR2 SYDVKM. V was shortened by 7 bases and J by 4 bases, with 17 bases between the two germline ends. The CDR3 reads CASTLSGLPYEQYF. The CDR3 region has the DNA TGTGCCAGCACCCTTAGCGGTCTTCCATACGAGCAGTACTTC. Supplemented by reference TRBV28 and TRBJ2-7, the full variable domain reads DVKVTQSSRYLVKRTGEKVFLECVQDMDHENMFWYRQDPGLGLRLIYFSYDVKMKEKGDIPEGYSVSREKKERFSLILESASTNQTSMYLCASTLSGLPYEQYFGPGTRLTVT.

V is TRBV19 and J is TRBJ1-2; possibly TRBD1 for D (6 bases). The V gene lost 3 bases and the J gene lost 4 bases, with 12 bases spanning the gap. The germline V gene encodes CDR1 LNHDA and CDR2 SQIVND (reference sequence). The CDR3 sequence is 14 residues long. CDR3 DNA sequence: TGTGCCAGTAGTATCGGGACACAAGGCTATGGCTACACCTTC. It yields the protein CASSIGTQGYGYTF.

The CDR3 DNA reads TGTGCCAGCAGTGAACGGGTCCAAGAGACCCAGTACTTC. Residues: CASSERVQETQYF. The chain couples TRBV25-1 to TRBJ2-5; D gene ambiguous. The CDR3 is 13 residues long. V lost 2 bases and J lost 1, with 5 bases in between. Germline assignment: CDR1 MGHDK and CDR2 SYGVNS.

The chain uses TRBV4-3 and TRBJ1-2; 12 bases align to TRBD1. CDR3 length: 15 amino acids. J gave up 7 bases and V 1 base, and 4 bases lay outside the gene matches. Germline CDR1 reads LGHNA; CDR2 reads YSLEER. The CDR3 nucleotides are TGCGCCAGCAGCCAAGGGGACAGGGGGCTTGGTGGCTACACCTTC. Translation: CASSQGDRGLGGYTF.

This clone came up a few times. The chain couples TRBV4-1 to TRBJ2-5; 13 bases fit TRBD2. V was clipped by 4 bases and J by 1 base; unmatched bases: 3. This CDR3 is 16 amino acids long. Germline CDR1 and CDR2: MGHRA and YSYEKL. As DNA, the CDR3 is TGCGCCAGCAGCCGCGGACTAGCGGGGGTCCAAGAGACCCAGTACTTC. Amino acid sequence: CASSRGLAGVQETQYF.

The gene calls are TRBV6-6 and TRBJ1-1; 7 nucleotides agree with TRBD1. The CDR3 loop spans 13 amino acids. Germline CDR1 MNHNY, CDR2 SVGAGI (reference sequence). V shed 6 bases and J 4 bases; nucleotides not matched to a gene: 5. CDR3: CASRIDRATEAFF. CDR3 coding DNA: TGTGCCAGCAGGATTGACAGGGCCACTGAAGCTTTCTTT.

Written as DNA, the CDR3 is TGTGCCAGCAGCTTACCACTAGCGGGAGCGAAAGAGACCCAGTACTTC. It yields the protein CASSLPLAGAKETQYF. The V gene is TRBV5-4, the J gene TRBJ2-5; TRBD2 matches at 11 bases. CDR3 length equals 16 residues. Germline CDR1 reads SGHNT; CDR2 reads YYREEE (reference sequence). V was pared by 2 bases and J by 3 bases, with 6 bases of the junction left unmatched.

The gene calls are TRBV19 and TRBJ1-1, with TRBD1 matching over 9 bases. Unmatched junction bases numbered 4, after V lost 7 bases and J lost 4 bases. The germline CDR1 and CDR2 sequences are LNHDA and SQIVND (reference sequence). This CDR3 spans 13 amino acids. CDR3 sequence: CASTGQGSTEAFF. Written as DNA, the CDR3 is TGTGCCAGTACCGGACAGGGGAGCACTGAAGCTTTCTTT.

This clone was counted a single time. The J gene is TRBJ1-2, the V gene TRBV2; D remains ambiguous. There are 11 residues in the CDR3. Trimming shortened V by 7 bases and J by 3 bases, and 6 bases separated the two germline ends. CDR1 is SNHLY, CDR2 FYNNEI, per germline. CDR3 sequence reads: CASTFDYGYTF. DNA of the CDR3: TGTGCCAGCACCTTTGACTATGGCTACACCTTC.

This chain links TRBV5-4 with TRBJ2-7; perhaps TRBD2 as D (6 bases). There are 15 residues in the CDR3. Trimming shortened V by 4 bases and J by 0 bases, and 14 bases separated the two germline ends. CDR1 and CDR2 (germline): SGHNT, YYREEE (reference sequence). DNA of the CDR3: TGTGCCAGCAGCCGGAGGGACGGCATCTCCTACGAGCAGTACTTC. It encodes CASSRRDGISYEQYF.

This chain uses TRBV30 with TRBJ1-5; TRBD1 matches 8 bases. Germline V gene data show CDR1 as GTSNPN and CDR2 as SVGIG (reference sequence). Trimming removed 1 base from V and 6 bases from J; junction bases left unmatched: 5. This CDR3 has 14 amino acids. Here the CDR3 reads CAWSGGQGSQPQHF. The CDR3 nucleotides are TGTGCCTGGAGTGGAGGACAGGGAAGTCAGCCCCAGCATTTT.

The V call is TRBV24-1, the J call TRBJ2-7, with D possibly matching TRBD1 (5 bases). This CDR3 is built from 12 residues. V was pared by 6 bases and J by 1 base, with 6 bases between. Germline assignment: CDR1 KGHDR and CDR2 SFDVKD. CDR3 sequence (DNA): TGTGCCACCAGTCCAGGGTCCTACGAGCAGTACTTC. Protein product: CATSPGSYEQYF.

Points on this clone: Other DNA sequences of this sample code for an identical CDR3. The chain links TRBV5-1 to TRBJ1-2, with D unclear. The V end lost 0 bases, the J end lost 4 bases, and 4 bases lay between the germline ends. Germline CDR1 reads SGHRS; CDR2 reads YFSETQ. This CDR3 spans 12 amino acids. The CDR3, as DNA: TGCGCCAGCAGCTTGGGCAGCTATGGCTACACCTTC. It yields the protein CASSLGSYGYTF.

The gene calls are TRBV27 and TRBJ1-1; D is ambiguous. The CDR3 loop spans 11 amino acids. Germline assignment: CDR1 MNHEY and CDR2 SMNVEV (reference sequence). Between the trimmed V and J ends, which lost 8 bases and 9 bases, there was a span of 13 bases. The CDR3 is CASLTREKAFF. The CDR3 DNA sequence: TGTGCCAGCCTAACGAGGGAGAAAGCTTTCTTT.

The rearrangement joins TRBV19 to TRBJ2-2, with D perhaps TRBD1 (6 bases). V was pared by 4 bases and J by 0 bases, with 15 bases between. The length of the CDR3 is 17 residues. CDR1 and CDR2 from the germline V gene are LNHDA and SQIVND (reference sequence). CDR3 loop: CASSRATGHSNTGELFF. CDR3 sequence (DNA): TGTGCCAGTAGTAGGGCTACGGGACACTCGAACACCGGGGAGCTGTTTTTT.